The table lists the clone carrying this T cell receptor (beta chain) with a few counts. Its cognate antigen is unknown. This record belongs to a study of blood T cells in healthy people across ages. The V and J ends lost 6 bases and 3 bases, in that order; junction bases with no gene match: 7. The CDR3 is 14 amino acids. Using a J-beta primer mix together with a sample-barcoded 5' primer, a second PCR was run for roughly 6 to 12 cycles. TCRdb itself ran the 5' RACE reads through MiXCR, one entry per CDR3 protein. This repertoire shows some 1.7 million distinct CDR3 sequences, roughly 27% found once; its top ten account for 7.7%. Study-level findings and limits: Comparison with aged donors showed that long-lived donors had more naive CD4+ cells and higher diversity.

Extraction yielded at least 6 micrograms of total RNA per sample. This chain links TRBV12-3 or TRBV12-4 with TRBJ1-2, with TRBD1 matching 7 bases. The specimen sequenced was blood. The clonotype originates from a woman aged 30 to 39 in good health. The DNA for the CDR3 is TGTGCCAGCAGGGAACAGGGGATTGACTATGGCTACACCTTC. Translation: CASREQGIDYGYTF.